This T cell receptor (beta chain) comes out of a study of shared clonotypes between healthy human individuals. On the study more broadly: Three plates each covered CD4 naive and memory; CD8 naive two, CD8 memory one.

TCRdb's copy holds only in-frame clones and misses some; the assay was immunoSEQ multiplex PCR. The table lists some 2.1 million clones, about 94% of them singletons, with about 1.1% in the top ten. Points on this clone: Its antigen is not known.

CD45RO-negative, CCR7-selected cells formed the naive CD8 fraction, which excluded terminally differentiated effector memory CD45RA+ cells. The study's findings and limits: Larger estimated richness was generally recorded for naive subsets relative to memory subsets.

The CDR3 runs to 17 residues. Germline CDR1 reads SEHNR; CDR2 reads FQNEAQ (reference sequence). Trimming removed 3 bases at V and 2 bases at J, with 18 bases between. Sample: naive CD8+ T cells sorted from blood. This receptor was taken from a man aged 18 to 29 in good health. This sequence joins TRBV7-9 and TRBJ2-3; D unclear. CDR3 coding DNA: TGTGCCAGCAGCTTGAAAGGTCAGCAAATGATCACAGATACGCAGTATTTT. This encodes CASSLKGQQMITDTQYF.